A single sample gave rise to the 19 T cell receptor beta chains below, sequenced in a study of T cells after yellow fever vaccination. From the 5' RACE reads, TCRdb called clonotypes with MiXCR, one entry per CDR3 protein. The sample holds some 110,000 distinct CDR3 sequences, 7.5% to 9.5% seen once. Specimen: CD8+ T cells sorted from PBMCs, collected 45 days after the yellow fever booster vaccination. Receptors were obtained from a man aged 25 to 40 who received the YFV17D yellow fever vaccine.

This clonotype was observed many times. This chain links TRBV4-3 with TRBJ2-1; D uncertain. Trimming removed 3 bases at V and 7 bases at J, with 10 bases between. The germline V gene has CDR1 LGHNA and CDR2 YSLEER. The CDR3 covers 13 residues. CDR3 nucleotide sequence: TGCGCCAGCAGCCATTCTCGTTCAAATGAGCAGTTCTTC. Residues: CASSHSRSNEQFF.

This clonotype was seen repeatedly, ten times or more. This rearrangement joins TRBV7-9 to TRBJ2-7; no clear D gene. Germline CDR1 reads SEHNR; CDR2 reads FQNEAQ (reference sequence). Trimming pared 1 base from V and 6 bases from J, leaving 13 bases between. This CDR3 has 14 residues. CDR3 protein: CASSLGGSLVEQYF. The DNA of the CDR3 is TGTGCCAGCAGCTTAGGAGGATCGCTAGTCGAGCAGTACTTC.

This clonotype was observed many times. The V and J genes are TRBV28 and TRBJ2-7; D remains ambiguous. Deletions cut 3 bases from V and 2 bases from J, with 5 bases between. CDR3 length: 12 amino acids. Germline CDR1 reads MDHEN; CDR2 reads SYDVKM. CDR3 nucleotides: TGTGCCAGCAGTTTGTACACCTACGAGCAGTACTTC. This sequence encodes CASSLYTYEQYF.

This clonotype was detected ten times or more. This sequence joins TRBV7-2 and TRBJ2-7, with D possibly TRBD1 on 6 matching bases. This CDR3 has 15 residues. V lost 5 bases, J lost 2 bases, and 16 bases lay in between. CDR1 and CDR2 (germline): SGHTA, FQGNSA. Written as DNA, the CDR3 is TGTGCCAGCAGCCCTACCCCGGACAGTACCTACGAGCAGTACTTC. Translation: CASSPTPDSTYEQYF.

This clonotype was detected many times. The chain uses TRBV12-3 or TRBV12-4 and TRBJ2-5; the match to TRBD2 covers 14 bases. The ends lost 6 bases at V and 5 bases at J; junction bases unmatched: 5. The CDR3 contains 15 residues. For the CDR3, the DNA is TGTGCCAGCAGCCCACGGACTAGCGGGAGGGAGACCCAGTACTTC. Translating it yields CASSPRTSGRETQYF.

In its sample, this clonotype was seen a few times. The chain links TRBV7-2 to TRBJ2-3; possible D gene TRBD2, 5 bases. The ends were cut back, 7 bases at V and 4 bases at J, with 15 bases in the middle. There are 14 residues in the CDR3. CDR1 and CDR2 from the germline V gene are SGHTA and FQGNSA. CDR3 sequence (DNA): TGTGCCAGCACCGGATCCCTAGCTCCAGATACGCAGTATTTT. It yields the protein CASTGSLAPDTQYF.

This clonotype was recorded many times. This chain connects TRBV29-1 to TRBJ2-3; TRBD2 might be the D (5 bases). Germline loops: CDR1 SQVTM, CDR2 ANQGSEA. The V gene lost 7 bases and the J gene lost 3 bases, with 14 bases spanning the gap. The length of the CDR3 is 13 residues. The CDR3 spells CSADDGETDTQYF. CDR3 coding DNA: TGCAGCGCCGACGACGGGGAAACAGATACGCAGTATTTT.

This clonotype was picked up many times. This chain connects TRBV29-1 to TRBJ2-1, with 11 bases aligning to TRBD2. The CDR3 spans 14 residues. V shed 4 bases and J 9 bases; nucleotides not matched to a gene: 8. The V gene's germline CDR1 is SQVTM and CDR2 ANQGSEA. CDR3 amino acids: CSVGTSGRVGEQFF. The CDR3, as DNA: TGCAGCGTTGGTACTAGCGGGAGAGTGGGTGAGCAGTTCTTC.

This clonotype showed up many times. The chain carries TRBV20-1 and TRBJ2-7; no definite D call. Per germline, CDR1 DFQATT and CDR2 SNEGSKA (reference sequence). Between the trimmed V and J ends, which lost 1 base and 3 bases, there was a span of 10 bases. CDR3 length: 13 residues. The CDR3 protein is CSARVVSDYEQYF. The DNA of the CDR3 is TGCAGTGCTAGAGTAGTTAGTGACTACGAGCAGTACTTC.

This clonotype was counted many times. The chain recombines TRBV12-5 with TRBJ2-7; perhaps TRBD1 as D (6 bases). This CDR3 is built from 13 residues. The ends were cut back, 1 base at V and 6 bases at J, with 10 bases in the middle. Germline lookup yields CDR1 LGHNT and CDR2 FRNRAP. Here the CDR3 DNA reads TGTGCTAGTGGTTTGGACTCCAGGGGCGAGCAGTACTTC. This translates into CASGLDSRGEQYF.

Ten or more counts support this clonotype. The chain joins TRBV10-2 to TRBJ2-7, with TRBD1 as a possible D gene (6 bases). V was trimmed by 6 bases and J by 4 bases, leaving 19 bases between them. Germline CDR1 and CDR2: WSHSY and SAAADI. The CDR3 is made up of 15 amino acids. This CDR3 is CASSTPLGGGYEQYF. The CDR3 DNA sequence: TGCGCCAGCAGCACCCCCCTTGGGGGCGGGTACGAGCAGTACTTC.

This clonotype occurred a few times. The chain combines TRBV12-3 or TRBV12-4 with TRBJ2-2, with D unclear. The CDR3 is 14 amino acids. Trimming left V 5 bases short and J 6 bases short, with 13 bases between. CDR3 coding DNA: TGTGCCAGCAGTCCCAGTTGGGCTCCCGGGGAGCTGTTTTTT. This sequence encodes CASSPSWAPGELFF.

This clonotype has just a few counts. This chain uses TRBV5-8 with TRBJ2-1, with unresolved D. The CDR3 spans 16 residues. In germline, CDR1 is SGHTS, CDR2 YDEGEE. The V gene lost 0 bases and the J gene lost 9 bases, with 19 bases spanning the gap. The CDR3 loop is CASSLALTQSRSEQFF. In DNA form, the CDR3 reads TGTGCCAGCAGCTTGGCCCTGACACAGTCACGGAGTGAGCAGTTCTTC.

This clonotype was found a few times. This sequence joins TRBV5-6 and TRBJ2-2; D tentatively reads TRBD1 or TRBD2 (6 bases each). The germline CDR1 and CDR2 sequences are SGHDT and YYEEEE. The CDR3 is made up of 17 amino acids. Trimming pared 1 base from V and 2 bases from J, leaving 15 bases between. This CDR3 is CASSLYGRGLNTGELFF. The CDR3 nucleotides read TGTGCCAGCAGCTTGTATGGACGGGGGCTAAACACCGGGGAGCTGTTTTTT.

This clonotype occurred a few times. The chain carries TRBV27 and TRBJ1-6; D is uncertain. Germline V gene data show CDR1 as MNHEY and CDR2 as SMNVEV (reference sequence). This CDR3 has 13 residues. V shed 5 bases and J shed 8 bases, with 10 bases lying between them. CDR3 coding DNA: TGTGCCAGCAGTATTTTCAGTTATTCACCCCTCCACTTT. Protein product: CASSIFSYSPLHF.

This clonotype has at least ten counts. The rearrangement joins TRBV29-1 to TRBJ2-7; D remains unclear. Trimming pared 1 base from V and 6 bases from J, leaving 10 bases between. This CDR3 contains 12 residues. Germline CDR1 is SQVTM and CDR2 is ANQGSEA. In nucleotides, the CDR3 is TGCAGCGTTGAAGCTTCGGGTTCCGAGCAGTACTTC. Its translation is CSVEASGSEQYF.

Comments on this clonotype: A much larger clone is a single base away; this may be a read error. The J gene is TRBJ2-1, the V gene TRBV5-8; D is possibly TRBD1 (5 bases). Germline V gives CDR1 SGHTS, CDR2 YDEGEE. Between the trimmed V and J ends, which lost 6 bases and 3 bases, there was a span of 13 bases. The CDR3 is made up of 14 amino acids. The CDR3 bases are TGTGCCAGCACCCTGGGGCTAGTCTACAATGAGCAGTTCTTC. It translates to CASTLGLVYNEQFF.

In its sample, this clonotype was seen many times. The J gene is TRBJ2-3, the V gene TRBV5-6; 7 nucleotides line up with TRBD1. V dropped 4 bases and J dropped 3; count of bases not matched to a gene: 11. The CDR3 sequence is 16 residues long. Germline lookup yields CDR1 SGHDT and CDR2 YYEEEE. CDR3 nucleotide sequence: TGTGCCAGCAGCAAAACAGGGGCAGTATTGACAGATACGCAGTATTTT. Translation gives CASSKTGAVLTDTQYF.

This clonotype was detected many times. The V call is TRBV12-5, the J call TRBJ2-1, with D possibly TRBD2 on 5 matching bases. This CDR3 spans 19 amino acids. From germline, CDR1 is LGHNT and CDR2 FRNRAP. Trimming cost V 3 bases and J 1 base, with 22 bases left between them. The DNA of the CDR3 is TGTGCTAGTGGTTTTTTATTGGACTCCTCATTCGGGTCCTACAATGAGCAGTTCTTC. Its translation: CASGFLLDSSFGSYNEQFF.